These T cell receptor beta chains were read from a single sample in a study of identical twins. TCRdb ran MiXCR on the 5' RACE reads and lists one entry per CDR3 protein. The table lists around 490,000 distinct CDR3 sequences, around 22% of them singletons, with more than 0.4% in the top ten. These same records also appear under a second study, on yellow fever vaccine responses in identical twins.

The material sequenced was CD4+ T cells sorted from blood. The receptors here all came from a woman aged 18-29 years in good health. CDR3s include the opening cysteine and the closing phenylalanine or tryptophan. D genes are given only for firm matches. Only some rows state a clone size, as once, few, many or a class for expanded clones.

d_call clone_size j_call v_call cdr3_aa cdr3_nt
NA NA TRBJ2-3 TRBV19 CASNSGGDTQYF TGTGCCAGTAATTCGGGGGGCGATACGCAGTATTTT
TRBD2 few TRBJ2-5 TRBV20-1 CSASGLAGVRETQYF TGCAGTGCTAGTGGGCTAGCGGGAGTCCGAGAGACCCAGTACTTC
TRBD2 NA TRBJ2-1 TRBV7-2 CASSLAFASGPYNEQFF TGTGCCAGCAGCTTAGCCTTTGCTAGCGGGCCCTACAATGAGCAGTTCTTC
NA NA TRBJ1-2 TRBV6-4 CASSDGTATPSYTF TGTGCCAGCAGTGACGGTACGGCTACCCCTAGCTACACCTTC
TRBD2 NA TRBJ2-1 TRBV7-8 CASTFSRTSGASYNEQFF TGTGCCAGCACCTTCTCGCGGACTAGCGGGGCTTCCTACAATGAGCAGTTCTTC
NA few TRBJ2-7 TRBV15 CATSVARVGSYEQYF TGTGCCACCAGCGTCGCGCGGGTGGGTTCCTACGAGCAGTACTTC
TRBD1 NA TRBJ1-2 TRBV7-8 CASSRDRGYGYTF TGTGCCAGCAGTCGGGACAGGGGTTATGGCTACACCTTC
TRBD2 few TRBJ2-3 TRBV25-1 CASSDHGRTTTDTQYF TGTGCCAGCAGTGATCACGGGAGGACCACCACAGATACGCAGTATTTT
NA NA TRBJ2-2 TRBV14 CASRSSRTGELFF TGTGCCAGCCGGAGTAGTAGGACCGGGGAGCTGTTTTTT
TRBD1 NA TRBJ1-2 TRBV9 CASSSQTDRAHGYTF TGTGCCAGCAGCTCCCAGACAGACAGGGCCCATGGCTACACCTTC
NA few TRBJ1-4 TRBV28 CASSSEQTTNEKLFF TGTGCCAGCAGTTCCGAACAGACAACTAATGAAAAACTGTTTTTT
TRBD1 NA TRBJ2-3 TRBV6-1 CASRIDRGSTDTQYF TGTGCCAGCAGGATAGACAGGGGTTCCACAGATACGCAGTATTTT
TRBD1 NA TRBJ1-1 TRBV12-3/TRBV12-4 CASSWTGGAFF TGTGCCAGCAGTTGGACAGGGGGAGCTTTCTTT
NA few TRBJ2-1 TRBV11-2 CASSQSGGGYNEQFF TGTGCCAGCAGCCAATCAGGGGGGGGGTACAATGAGCAGTTCTTC
TRBD2 NA TRBJ2-5 TRBV6-5 CASSYSSSGGQETQYF TGTGCCAGCAGTTACTCCTCTAGCGGGGGGCAAGAGACCCAGTACTTC
TRBD1 NA TRBJ1-2 TRBV3-1 CASSPSDREINYGYTF TGTGCCAGCAGCCCCTCCGACAGGGAGATTAACTATGGCTACACCTTC
NA NA TRBJ2-2 TRBV5-1 CASSLSTGFSTGELFF TGCGCCAGCAGCTTGTCGACTGGGTTTAGTACCGGGGAGCTGTTTTTT
NA NA TRBJ1-1 TRBV5-4 CASSSGRNTVMNTEAFF TGTGCCAGCAGCTCAGGAAGAAATACAGTCATGAACACTGAAGCTTTCTTT
TRBD2 NA TRBJ2-1 TRBV19 CASSIQASGENEQFF TGTGCCAGTAGTATACAGGCTAGCGGGGAAAATGAGCAGTTCTTC
NA few TRBJ1-5 TRBV29-1 CSVEESRNQPQHF TGCAGCGTTGAAGAATCTAGAAATCAGCCCCAGCATTTT
NA many TRBJ2-5 TRBV7-9 CASSFDLTRAETQYF TGTGCCAGCAGCTTCGATCTGACTAGGGCGGAGACCCAGTACTTC
TRBD2 few TRBJ2-1 TRBV3-1 CASGDPSGLYNEQFF TGTGCCAGCGGAGACCCTAGCGGCCTCTACAATGAGCAGTTCTTC
TRBD1 once TRBJ2-5 TRBV5-1 CASSLSGTGGVLETQYF TGCGCCAGCAGCTTGTCAGGGACAGGGGGTGTTTTGGAGACCCAGTACTTC
TRBD1 NA TRBJ2-2 TRBV18 CASSPPLGTGITGELFF TGTGCCAGCTCACCACCACTCGGGACAGGGATCACCGGGGAGCTGTTTTTT
NA few TRBJ2-3 TRBV20-1 CSAALVAGTDTQYF TGCAGTGCAGCCTTGGTAGCCGGCACAGATACGCAGTATTTT
TRBD1 few TRBJ1-4 TRBV20-1 CSAVPGQGGEKLFF TGCAGTGCGGTGCCGGGACAGGGAGGGGAAAAACTGTTTTTT
TRBD2 NA TRBJ2-3 TRBV29-1 CSVVGLAGNTDTQYF TGCAGCGTTGTGGGACTAGCGGGGAACACAGATACGCAGTATTTT
NA NA TRBJ2-2 TRBV3-1 CASSQAGGSTGELFF TGTGCCAGCAGCCAAGCTGGGGGTTCCACCGGGGAGCTGTTTTTT
NA NA TRBJ2-4 TRBV5-1 CASTPGADLNIQYF TGCGCCAGCACCCCGGGGGCAGACTTGAACATTCAGTACTTC
TRBD1 NA TRBJ2-1 TRBV4-1 CASSSGTVYNEQFF TGCGCCAGCAGCTCCGGGACAGTCTACAATGAGCAGTTCTTC
NA few TRBJ2-5 TRBV10-2 CASSGTAGETQYF TGCGCCAGCAGTGGGACGGCAGGGGAGACCCAGTACTTC
NA few TRBJ2-7 TRBV5-1 CASSSRRGSYEQYF TGCGCCAGCAGCTCCAGGCGGGGCTCCTACGAGCAGTACTTC
NA NA TRBJ1-4 TRBV20-1 CSARDRRRNEKLFF TGCAGTGCTAGAGATCGCAGGCGTAATGAAAAACTGTTTTTT
NA NA TRBJ1-4 TRBV7-3 CASSTDGGELFF TGTGCCAGCAGCACCGACGGGGGGGAACTGTTTTTT
TRBD2 few TRBJ2-3 TRBV5-1 CASSLDGRGTDTQYF TGCGCCAGCAGCTTGGACGGGAGGGGAACAGATACGCAGTATTTT
TRBD1 NA TRBJ2-2 TRBV5-1 CASSDGQGIDTGELFF TGCGCCAGCAGCGACGGACAGGGGATAGACACCGGGGAGCTGTTTTTT
NA NA TRBJ1-5 TRBV5-1 CASSLGSGMNQPQHF TGCGCCAGCAGCTTAGGGTCGGGGATGAATCAGCCCCAGCATTTT
NA NA TRBJ1-5 TRBV9 CASSVGVDNQPQHF TGTGCCAGCAGCGTAGGGGTAGACAATCAGCCCCAGCATTTT
NA few TRBJ1-1 TRBV10-3 CATMWGLDTEAFF TGTGCCACCATGTGGGGTTTGGACACTGAAGCTTTCTTT
NA NA TRBJ2-3 TRBV19 CASRDRLDPLSTDTQYF TGTGCCAGTAGGGACCGGCTAGACCCACTTAGCACAGATACGCAGTATTTT
TRBD1 few TRBJ1-5 TRBV6-1 CASKTGTGGVQPQHF TGTGCCAGCAAGACCGGGACAGGGGGCGTTCAGCCCCAGCATTTT
TRBD1 NA TRBJ2-2 TRBV28 CASSPRRQGRTGELFF TGTGCCAGCAGTCCCCGCCGACAGGGGAGAACCGGGGAGCTGTTTTTT
NA NA TRBJ2-1 TRBV19 CASISTKDYNEQFF TGTGCCAGTATTTCGACGAAGGATTACAATGAGCAGTTCTTC
NA NA TRBJ2-1 TRBV6-5 CASSYGGANTNQIF TGTGCCAGCAGTTACGGCGGGGCAAACACTAACCAGATCTTC
NA NA TRBJ2-3 TRBV28 CASSLFPKSDTQYF TGTGCCAGCAGTCTGTTCCCAAAGTCAGATACGCAGTATTTT
NA NA TRBJ2-2 TRBV28 CASSPPGFSGELFF TGTGCCAGCAGTCCCCCCGGTTTCTCCGGGGAGCTGTTTTTT
TRBD2 NA TRBJ2-5 TRBV5-1 CASSLRLAANVGETQYF TGCGCCAGCAGCTTGAGACTAGCGGCCAACGTGGGGGAGACCCAGTACTTC
NA NA TRBJ2-3 TRBV2 CASSGSRGTDTQYF TGTGCCAGCAGCGGCAGCCGTGGCACAGATACGCAGTATTTT
TRBD1 few TRBJ2-3 TRBV7-3 CASSPGGDSRDTQYF TGTGCCAGCTCCCCAGGTGGGGACAGTCGAGATACGCAGTATTTT
NA few TRBJ1-1 TRBV20-1 CSATNRARYEAFF TGCAGTGCTACCAACAGGGCCCGGTATGAAGCTTTCTTT